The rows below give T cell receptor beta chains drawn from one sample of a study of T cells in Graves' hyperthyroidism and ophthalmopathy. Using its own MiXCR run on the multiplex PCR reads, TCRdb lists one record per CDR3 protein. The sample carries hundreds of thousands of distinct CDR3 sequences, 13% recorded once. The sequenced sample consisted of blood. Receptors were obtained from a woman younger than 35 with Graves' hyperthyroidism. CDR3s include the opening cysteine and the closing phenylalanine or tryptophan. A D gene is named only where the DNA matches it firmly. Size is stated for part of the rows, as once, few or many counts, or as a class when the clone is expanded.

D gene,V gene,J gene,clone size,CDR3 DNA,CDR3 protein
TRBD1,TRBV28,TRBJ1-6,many,TGTGCCAGCAGTCTGGACAGGCCCTATAATTCACCCCTCCACTTT,CASSLDRPYNSPLHF
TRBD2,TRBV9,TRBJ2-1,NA,TGTGCCAGCAGCGTGGTGAGCGGGGGGGCCGGGTCTCAAGAGCAGTTCTTC,CASSVVSGGAGSQEQFF
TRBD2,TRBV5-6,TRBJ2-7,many,TGTGCCAGCAGCCCAGCGGGAGTGGCCTACGAGCAGTACTTC,CASSPAGVAYEQYF
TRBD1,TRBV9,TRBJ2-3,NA,TGTGCCAGCAGCGCCGGACAGGGGAGCACAGATACGCAGTATTTT,CASSAGQGSTDTQYF
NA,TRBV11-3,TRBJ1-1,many,TGTGCCAGCAGCCTAACCTCTCCCGTAGATTCCACTGAAGCTTTCTTT,CASSLTSPVDSTEAFF
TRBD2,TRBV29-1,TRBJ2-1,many,TGCAGCGTTCGGGGGGGGGACTCCTACAATGAGCAGTTCTTC,CSVRGGDSYNEQFF
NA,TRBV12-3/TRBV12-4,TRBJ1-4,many,TGTGCCAGCAGTCCGGAGGGCCAGGGTGGAGAAAAACTGTTTTTT,CASSPEGQGGEKLFF
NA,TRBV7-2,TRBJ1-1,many,TGTGCCAGCAGCTTAGATTACACCACTGAAGCTTTCTTT,CASSLDYTTEAFF
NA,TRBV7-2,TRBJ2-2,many,TGTGCCAGCAGCCCACCTCGGGTGGGAATCGCGAACACCGGGGAGCTGTTTTTT,CASSPPRVGIANTGELFF
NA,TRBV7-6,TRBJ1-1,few,TGTGCCAGCAGCCTCGGCGGAGGGCAGCACACTGAAGCTCTCTTT,CASSLGGGQHTEALF
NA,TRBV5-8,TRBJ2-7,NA,TGTGCCAGCAGCTTGTACGCTAGCACCTACGAGCAGTACTTC,CASSLYASTYEQYF
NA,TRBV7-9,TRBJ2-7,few,TGTGCCAGCAGCCCCGTGGGGCGTGTAATCTCTTCCTACGAGCAGTACTTC,CASSPVGRVISSYEQYF
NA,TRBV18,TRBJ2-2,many,TGTGCCAGCTCTTCGGGAATCGCGAACACCGGGGAGCTGTTTTTT,CASSSGIANTGELFF
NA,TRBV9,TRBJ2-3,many,TGTGCCAGCAGCGTACCGAGAGATACGCAGTATTTT,CASSVPRDTQYF
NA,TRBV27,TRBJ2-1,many,TGTGCCAGCAGATATGCTTTAGGCGACTCCTACAATGAGCAGTTCTTC,CASRYALGDSYNEQFF
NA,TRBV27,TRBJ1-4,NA,TGTACCAGCAGTTACACCTATAATGAAAAACTGTTTTTT,CTSSYTYNEKLFF